The following is a TCR beta chain sequence with its context. Antigen specificity is unknown. The entry originates in a study of cytomegalovirus exposure and HLA in healthy donors. Study overall: Counted in an early data release were roughly 81 million unique TCRs from HLA-typed donors.

60 Vbeta and 13 Jbeta primers were used in PCR. This table comes from immunoSEQ multiplex PCR, and its TCRdb copy is limited to in-frame clones, with some not included. Of tens of thousands of clones detected, around three quarters appear once; the ten largest clones hold roughly 1.5%. CDR3 length: 15 residues. CDR1 SGHRS and CDR2 YFSETQ come from the germline V gene. V shed 4 bases, J shed 3 bases, and the junction held 8 bases outside the gene matches. Study-wide results and limits: What a later analysis reportedly showed was that an Asian-associated ancestry cluster had fewer N-insertions than the approximately 670-donor mean.

The source is a male donor in good health and CMV-seronegative. Sequencing used PBMCs. The J gene is TRBJ1-1, the V gene TRBV5-1; TRBD1 aligns across 8 bases. The CDR3 bases are TGCGCCAGCAGCGCCTCAGGGGGCGCGGACACTGAAGCTTTCTTT. It is translated as CASSASGGADTEAFF.